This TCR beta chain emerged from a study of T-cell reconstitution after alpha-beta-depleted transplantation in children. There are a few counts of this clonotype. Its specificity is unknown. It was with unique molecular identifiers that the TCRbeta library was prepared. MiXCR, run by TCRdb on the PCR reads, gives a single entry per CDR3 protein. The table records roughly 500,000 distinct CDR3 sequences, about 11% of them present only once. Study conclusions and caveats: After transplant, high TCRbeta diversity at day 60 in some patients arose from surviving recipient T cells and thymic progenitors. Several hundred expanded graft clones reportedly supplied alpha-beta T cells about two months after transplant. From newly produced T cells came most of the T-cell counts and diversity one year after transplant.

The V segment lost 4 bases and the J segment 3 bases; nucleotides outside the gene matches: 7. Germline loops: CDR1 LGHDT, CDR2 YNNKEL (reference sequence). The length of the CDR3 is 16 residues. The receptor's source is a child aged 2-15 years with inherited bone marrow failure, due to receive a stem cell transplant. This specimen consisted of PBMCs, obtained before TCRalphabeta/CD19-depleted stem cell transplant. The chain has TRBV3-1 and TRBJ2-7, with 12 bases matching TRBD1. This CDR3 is CASSRSGTGGLYEQYF. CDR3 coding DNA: TGTGCCAGCAGCCGTTCCGGGACAGGGGGCCTCTACGAGCAGTACTTC.